This T cell receptor delta chain stems from a study of γδ T cells in repeated Plasmodium falciparum infection. CDR3 length: 22 amino acids. The germline gives CDR1 TSWWSYY, CDR2 QGS. TRG and TRD sequences were obtained from every sorted gammadelta sample. TCRdb called clones anew from the multiplex PCR reads with CATT. The data contain 45,000 to 60,000 delta-chain clones, roughly 1.9% of them singletons. Bulk repertoires came from Vgamma9/Vdelta2+ or Vdelta2-negative gammadelta T cells flow-sorted from PBMC. This clone was found a few times. The TCRdb protein comes from a much larger clone and disagrees with this DNA's translation at residue 19, likely due to a read error; the protein given here is derived from the DNA.

The receptor comes from a pool of human donors (malaria-infected and uninfected, not separated). This rearrangement joins TRDV1 to TRDJ3; a weak D match, TRDD3 (6 bases). Assignment of the J gene here rests on matching the DNA to germline, because TCRdb gives none. The specimen sequenced was gamma-delta T cells from blood. The CDR3 here is CALGEHGLRRDIGSWDTRRMFF. CDR3 DNA: TGTGCTCTTGGGGAACATGGCCTCAGGAGGGATATTGGATCCTGGGACACCCGACGGATGTTTTTC.